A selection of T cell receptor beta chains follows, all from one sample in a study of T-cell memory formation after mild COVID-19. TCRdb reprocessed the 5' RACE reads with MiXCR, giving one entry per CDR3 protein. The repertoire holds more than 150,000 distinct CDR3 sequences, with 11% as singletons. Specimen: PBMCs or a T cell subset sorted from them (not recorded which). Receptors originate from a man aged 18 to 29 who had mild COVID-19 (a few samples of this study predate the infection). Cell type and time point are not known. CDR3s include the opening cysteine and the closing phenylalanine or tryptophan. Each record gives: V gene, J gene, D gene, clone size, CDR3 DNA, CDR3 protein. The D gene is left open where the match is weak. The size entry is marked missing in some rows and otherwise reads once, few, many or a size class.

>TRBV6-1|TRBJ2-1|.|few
TGTGCCAGCAGTCTCCGGACTGGCAACAATGAGCAGTTCTTC
CASSLRTGNNEQFF
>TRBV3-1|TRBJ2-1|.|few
TGTGCCAGCAGCCAGGTGGCGGGGTCCTACAATGAGCAGTTCTTC
CASSQVAGSYNEQFF
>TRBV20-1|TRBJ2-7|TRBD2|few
TGCAGTGCTAGAGTCGGGACTACATCCTACGAGCAGTACTTC
CSARVGTTSYEQYF
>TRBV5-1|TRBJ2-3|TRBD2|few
TGCGCCACCCGACCCGGGGGGACAGATACGCAGTATTTT
CATRPGGTDTQYF
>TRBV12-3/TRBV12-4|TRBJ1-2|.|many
TGTGCCAGCAGTTTACAAAACTATGGCTACACCTTC
CASSLQNYGYTF
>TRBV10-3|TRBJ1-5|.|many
TGTGCCATCAGTCCCGACAGTAGCAATCAGCCCCAGCATTTT
CAISPDSSNQPQHF
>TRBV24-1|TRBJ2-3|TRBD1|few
TGTGCCACCAGTGCCCGGACCGGACAGGGGTCGACAGATACGCAGTATTTT
CATSARTGQGSTDTQYF
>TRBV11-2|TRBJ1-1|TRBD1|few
TGTGCCAGCAGCCAGAACAGGGGAAGGGCTGAAGCTTTCTTT
CASSQNRGRAEAFF
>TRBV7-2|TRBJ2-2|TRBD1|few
TGTGCCAGCAGCTCTCAGGGGGTCGGGGAGCTGTTTTTT
CASSSQGVGELFF
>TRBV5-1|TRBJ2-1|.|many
TGCGCCAGCTCGAACCCAGGCGGATCCTACAATGAGCAGTTCTTC
CASSNPGGSYNEQFF
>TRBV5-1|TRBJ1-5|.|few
TGCGCCAGCAGCCCCGGGACCCGAGAATCGCCCCAGCATTTT
CASSPGTRESPQHF
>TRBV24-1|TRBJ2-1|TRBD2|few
TGTGCCACCAGTGATTTTAGTTCGAGCGGGGGGAATGAGCAGTTCTTC
CATSDFSSSGGNEQFF
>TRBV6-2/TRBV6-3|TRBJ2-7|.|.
TGTGCCAGCAGTTACTTATCCATCCCACCGGAGGAGCAGTACTTC
CASSYLSIPPEEQYF
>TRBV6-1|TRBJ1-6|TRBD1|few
TGTGCCAGCAGTTCGATGACAGGGGGAAATAATTCACCCCTCCACTTT
CASSSMTGGNNSPLHF
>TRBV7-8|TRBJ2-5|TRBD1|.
TGTGCCAGCAGGAGAGGACAGGGGATCCCAGAGACCCAGTACTTC
CASRRGQGIPETQYF
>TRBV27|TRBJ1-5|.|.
TGTGCCAGCAGTCCCCCGGGGGCCCTACTTCTTGGGAATCAGCCCCAGCATTTT
CASSPPGALLLGNQPQHF
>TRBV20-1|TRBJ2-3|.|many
TGCAGTGCTAGAAAAACGATGGCAGATACGCAGTATTTT
CSARKTMADTQYF
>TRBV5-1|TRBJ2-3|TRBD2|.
TGCGCCAGCACCAGCGGGCTAGCGGGGGTGGTATCGGATACGCAGTATTTT
CASTSGLAGVVSDTQYF
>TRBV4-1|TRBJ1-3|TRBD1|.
TGCGCCAGCAGCCAAGTTTTACCCACCGGGACAGGAATAAGAGTCTCTGGAAACACCATATATTTT
CASSQVLPTGTGIRVSGNTIYF
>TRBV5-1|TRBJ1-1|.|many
TGCGCCAGCAGCTGGGGGACTGAAGCTTTCTTT
CASSWGTEAFF
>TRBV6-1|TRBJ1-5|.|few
TGTGCCAGCAGGTCGACGCCCAGTCAGCCCCAGCATTTT
CASRSTPSQPQHF
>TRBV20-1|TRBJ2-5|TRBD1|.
TGCAGTGCTGAAGGACAGGGAGAGACCCAGTACTTC
CSAEGQGETQYF
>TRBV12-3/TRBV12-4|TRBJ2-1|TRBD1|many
TGTGCCAGCATGCGGACAGGGGGTTCCAATGAGCAGTTCTTC
CASMRTGGSNEQFF
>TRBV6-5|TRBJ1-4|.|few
TGTGCCAGCAGTTATGGGGGTGCAACTAATGAAAAACTGTTTTTT
CASSYGGATNEKLFF
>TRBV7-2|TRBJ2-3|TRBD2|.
TGTGCCAGCAGCTTAGATAGTAGCGGGGCGAGGGATACGCAGTATTTT
CASSLDSSGARDTQYF
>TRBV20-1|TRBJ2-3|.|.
TGCAGTGCCCCCCGGTTGAGGGGAGCCACAGATACGCAGTATTTT
CSAPRLRGATDTQYF
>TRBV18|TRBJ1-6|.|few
TGTGCCAGCTCAGATGGGAGCTCCGAATATTCACCCCTCCACTTT
CASSDGSSEYSPLHF
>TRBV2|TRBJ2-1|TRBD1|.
TGTGCCAGCAGCCCCCCTGGTGGGCGGACAGGGGATGAGCAGTTCTTC
CASSPPGGRTGDEQFF
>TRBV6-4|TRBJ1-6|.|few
TGTGCCAGCAGTGACCGGCCGGGTATTAATTCACCCCTCCACTTT
CASSDRPGINSPLHF
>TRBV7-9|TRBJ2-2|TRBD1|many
TGTGCCAGCAGCTTCGGGACAGCCACCGGGGAGCTGTTTTTT
CASSFGTATGELFF
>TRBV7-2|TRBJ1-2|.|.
TGTGCCAGCAGCAGTGGGCGGATGTATGGCTACACCTTC
CASSSGRMYGYTF